This T cell receptor beta chain comes out of a study of T-cell reconstitution after alpha-beta-depleted transplantation in children. Study-level results: At one year after transplant, newly produced T cells mostly accounted for T-cell counts and diversity. Diversity of TCRbeta at day 60 was high in some patients, arising from surviving recipient T cells and thymic progenitors. Several hundred expanded graft clones reportedly were the source of alpha-beta T cells about two months after transplant.

Points on this clonotype: Antigen specificity is unknown.

The CDR3 totals 19 residues. V lost 0 bases and J 4 bases, leaving 22 bases between the germline ends. Germline CDR1 reads SGHAT; CDR2 reads FQDESV (reference sequence). A library of TCRbeta sequences, prepared with unique molecular identifiers, was generated. TCRdb passed the PCR reads through MiXCR, listing each CDR3 protein once. Of hundreds of thousands of distinct CDR3 sequences detected, 15% to 20% appear once; the ten largest clones hold under 30%. This TCR was recovered from a boy under two years old who had a stem cell transplant for Wiskott-Aldrich syndrome, so the T cells may come from the graft donor. The chain recombines TRBV11-1 with TRBJ2-1; D is perhaps TRBD1 (6 bases). Sequenced here: PBMCs, mostly from graft donor cells, sampled 360 days after TCRalphabeta/CD19-depleted stem cell transplant. Here the CDR3 reads CASSLAGPISQGQYNEQFF. In nucleotides, the CDR3 is TGTGCCAGCAGCTTAGCCGGACCAATCAGTCAAGGACAGTACAATGAGCAGTTCTTC.